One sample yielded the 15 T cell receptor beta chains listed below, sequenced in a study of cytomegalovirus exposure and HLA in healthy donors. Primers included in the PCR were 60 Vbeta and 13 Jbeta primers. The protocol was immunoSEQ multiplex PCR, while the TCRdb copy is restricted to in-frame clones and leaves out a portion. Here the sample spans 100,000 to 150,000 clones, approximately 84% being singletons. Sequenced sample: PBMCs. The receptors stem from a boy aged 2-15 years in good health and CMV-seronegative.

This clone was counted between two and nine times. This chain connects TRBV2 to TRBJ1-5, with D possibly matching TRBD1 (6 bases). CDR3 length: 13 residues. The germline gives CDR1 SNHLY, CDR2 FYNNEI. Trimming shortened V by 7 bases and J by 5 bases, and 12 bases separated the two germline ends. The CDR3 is CASKSRGDQPQHF. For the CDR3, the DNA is TGTGCCAGCAAGAGCAGGGGAGATCAGCCCCAGCATTTT.

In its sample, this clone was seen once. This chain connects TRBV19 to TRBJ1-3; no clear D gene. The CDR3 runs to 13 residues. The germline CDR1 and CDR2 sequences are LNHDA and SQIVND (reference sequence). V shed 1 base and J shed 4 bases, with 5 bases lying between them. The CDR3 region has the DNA TGTGCCAGTAGTATAGCTCAGGGAAACACCATATATTTT. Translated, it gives CASSIAQGNTIYF.

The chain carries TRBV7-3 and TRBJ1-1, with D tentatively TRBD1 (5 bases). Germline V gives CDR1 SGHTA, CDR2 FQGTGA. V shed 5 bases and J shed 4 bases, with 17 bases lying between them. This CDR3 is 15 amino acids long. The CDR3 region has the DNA TGTGCCAGCAGCACTTCTGGGGGGTTGGGCACTGAAGCTTTCTTT. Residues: CASSTSGGLGTEAFF.

The CDR3 DNA reads TGTGCCAGCAGCTTAGTTATTGGGACAGAGCAGTTCTTC. Amino acids: CASSLVIGTEQFF. The chain has TRBV11-3 and TRBJ2-1, with D tentatively TRBD1 (6 bases). Germline CDR1 and CDR2: SGHNT and YENEEA. Between the trimmed V and J ends, which lost 1 base and 10 bases, there was a span of 11 bases. This CDR3 spans 13 amino acids.

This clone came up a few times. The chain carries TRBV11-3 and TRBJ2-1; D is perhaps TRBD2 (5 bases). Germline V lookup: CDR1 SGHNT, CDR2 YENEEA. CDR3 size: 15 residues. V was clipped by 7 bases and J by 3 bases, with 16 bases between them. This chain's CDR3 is CASKESGLDYNEQFF. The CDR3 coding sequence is TGTGCCAGCAAAGAGAGCGGATTGGACTACAATGAGCAGTTCTTC. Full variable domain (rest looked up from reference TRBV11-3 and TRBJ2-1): EAGVVQSPRYKIIEKKQPVAFWCNPISGHNTLYWYLQNLGQGPELLIRYENEEAVDDSQLPKDRFSAERLKGVDSTLKIQPAELGDSAVYLCASKESGLDYNEQFFGPGTRLTVL.

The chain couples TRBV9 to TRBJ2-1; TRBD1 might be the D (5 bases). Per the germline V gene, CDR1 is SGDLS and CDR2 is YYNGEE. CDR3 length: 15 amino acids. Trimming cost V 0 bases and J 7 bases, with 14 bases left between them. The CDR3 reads CASSVGTGMLNEQFF. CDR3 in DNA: TGTGCCAGCAGCGTAGGAACAGGAATGTTGAATGAGCAGTTCTTC.

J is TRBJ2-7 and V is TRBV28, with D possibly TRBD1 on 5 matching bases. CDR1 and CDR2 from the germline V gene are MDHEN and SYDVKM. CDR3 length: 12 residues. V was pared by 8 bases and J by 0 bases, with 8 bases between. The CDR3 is CASGHRSYEQYV. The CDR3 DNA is TGTGCCAGCGGACATCGCTCCTACGAGCAGTACGTC.

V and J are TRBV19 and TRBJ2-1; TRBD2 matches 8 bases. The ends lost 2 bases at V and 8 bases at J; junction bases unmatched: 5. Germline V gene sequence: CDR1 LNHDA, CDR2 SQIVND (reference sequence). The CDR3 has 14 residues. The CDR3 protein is CASSIPGTSYEQFF. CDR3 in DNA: TGTGCCAGTAGTATACCAGGGACTAGTTATGAGCAGTTCTTC.

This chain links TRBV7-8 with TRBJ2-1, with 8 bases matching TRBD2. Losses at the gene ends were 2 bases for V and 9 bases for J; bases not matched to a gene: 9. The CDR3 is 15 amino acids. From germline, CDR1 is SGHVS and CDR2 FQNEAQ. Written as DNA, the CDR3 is TGTGCCAGCAGCTTACCAAGGACTAGCAGGGGTGAGCAGTTCTTC. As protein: CASSLPRTSRGEQFF.

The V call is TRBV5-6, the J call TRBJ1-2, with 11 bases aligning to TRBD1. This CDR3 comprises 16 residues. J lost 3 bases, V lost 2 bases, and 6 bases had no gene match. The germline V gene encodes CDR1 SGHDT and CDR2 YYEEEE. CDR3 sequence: CASSFPTGQGDYGYTF. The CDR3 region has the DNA TGTGCCAGCAGCTTCCCTACGGGACAGGGGGACTATGGCTACACCTTC.

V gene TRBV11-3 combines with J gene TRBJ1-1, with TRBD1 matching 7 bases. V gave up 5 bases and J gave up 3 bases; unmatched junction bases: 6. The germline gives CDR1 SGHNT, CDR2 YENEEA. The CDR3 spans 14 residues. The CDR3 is CASSRGPRDTEAFF. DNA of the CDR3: TGTGCCAGCAGCAGGGGGCCGCGGGACACTGAAGCTTTCTTT.

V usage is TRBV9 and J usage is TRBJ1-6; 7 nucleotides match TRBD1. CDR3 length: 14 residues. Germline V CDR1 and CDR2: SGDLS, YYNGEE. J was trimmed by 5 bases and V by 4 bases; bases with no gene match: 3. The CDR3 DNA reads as TGTGCCAGCAGCCGACAGGGCGATAATTCACCCCTCCACTTT. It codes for CASSRQGDNSPLHF.

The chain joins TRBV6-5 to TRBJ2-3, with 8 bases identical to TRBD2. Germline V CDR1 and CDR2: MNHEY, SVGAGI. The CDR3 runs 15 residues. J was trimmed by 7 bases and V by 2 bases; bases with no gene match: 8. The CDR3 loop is CASSYRSTSGYTQYF. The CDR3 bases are TGTGCCAGCAGTTACCGATCCACTAGCGGTTATACGCAGTATTTT.

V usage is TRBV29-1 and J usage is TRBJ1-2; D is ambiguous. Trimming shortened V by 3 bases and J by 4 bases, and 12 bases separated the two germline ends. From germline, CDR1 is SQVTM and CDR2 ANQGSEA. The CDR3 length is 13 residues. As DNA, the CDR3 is TGCAGCGTTGACTCCTCGCTCAGCTATGGCTACACCTTC. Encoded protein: CSVDSSLSYGYTF.

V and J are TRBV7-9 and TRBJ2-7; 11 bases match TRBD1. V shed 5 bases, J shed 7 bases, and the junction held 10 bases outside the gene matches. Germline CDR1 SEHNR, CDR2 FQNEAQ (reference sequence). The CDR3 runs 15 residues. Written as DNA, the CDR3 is TGTGCCAGCAGCCCAGTTGGACAGGGGGCGAGGGAGCAGTACTTC. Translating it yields CASSPVGQGAREQYF.